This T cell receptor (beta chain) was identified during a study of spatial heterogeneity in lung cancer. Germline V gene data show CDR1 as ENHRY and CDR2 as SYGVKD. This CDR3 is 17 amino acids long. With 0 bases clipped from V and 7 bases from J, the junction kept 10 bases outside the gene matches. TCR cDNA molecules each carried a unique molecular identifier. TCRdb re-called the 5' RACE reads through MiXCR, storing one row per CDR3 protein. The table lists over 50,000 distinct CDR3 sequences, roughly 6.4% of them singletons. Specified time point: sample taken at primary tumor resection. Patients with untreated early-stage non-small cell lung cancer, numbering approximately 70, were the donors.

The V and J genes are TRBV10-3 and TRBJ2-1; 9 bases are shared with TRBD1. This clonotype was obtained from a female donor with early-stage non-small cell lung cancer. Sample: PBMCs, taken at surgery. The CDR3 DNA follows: TGTGCCATCAGTGAGTCCAACAACAGGGGGCGGGTGAATGAGCAGTTCTTC. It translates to CAISESNNRGRVNEQFF.